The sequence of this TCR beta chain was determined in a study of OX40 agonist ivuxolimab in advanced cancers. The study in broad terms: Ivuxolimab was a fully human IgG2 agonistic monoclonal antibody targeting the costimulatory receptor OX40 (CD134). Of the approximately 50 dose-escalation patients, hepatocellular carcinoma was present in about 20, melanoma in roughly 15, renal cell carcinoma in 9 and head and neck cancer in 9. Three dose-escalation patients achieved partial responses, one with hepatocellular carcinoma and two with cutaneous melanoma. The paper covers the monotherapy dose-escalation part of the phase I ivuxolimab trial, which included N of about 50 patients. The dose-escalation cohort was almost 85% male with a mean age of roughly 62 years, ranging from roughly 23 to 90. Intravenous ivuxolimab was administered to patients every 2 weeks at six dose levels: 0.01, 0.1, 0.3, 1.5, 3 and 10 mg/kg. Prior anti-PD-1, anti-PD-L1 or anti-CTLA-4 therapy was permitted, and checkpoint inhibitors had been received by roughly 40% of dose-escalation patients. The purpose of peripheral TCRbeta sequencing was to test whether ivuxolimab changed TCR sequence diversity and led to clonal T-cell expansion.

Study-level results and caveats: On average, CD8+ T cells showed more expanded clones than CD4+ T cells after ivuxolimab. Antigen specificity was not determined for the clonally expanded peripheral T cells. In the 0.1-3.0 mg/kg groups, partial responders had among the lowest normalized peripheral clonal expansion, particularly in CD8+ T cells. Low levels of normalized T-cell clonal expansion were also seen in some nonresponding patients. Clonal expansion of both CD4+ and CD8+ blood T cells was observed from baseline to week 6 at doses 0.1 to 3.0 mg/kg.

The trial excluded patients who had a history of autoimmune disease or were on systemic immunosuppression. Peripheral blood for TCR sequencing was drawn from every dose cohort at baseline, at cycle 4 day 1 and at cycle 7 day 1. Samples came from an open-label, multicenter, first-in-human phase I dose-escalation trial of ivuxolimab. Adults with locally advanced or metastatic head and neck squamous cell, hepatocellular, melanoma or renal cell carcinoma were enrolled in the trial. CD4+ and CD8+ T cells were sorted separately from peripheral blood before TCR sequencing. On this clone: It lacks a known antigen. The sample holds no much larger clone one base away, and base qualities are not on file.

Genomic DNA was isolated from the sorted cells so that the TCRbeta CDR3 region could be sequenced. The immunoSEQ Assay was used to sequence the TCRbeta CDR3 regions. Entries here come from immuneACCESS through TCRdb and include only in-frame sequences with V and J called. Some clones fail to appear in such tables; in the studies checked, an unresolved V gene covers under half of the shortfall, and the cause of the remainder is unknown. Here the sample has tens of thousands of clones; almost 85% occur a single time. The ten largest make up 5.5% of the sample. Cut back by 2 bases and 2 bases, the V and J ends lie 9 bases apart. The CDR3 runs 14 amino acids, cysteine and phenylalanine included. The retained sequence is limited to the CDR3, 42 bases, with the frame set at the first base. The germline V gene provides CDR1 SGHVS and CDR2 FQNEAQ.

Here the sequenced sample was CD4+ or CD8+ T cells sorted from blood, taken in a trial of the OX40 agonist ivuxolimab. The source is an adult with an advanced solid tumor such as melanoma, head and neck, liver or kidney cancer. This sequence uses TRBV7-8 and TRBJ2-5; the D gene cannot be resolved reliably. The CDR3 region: CASSLWGSQETQYF. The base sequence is TGTGCCAGCAGCTTATGGGGTAGTCAAGAGACCCAGTACTTC.